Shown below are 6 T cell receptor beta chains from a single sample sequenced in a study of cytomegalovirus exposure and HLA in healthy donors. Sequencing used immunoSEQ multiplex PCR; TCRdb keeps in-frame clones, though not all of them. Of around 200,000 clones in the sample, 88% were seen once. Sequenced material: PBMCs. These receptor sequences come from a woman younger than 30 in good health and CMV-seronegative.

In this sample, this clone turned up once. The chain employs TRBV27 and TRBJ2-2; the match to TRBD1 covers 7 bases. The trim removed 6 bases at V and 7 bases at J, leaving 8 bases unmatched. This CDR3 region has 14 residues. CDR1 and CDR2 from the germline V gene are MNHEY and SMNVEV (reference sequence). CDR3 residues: CASSSRQGFGELFF. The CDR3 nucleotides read TGTGCCAGCAGCTCCCGACAGGGTTTCGGGGAGCTGTTTTTT.

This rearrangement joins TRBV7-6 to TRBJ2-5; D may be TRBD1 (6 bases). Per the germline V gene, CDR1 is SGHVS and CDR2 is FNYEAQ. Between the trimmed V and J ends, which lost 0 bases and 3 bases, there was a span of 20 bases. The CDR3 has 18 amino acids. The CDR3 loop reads CASSLAPGQGFYKETQYF. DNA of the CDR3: TGTGCCAGCAGCTTAGCGCCGGGACAAGGGTTTTACAAAGAGACCCAGTACTTC. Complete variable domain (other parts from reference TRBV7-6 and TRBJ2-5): GAGVSQSPRYKVTKRGQDVALRCDPISGHVSLYWYRQALGQGPEFLTYFNYEAQQDKSGLPNDRFSAERPEGSISTLTIQRTEQRDSAMYRCASSLAPGQGFYKETQYFGPGTRLLVL.

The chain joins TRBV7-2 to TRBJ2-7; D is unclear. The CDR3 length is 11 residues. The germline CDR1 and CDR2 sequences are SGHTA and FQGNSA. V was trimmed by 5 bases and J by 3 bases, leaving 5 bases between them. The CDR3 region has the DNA TGTGCCAGCAGCGTTCACTACGAGCAGTACTTC. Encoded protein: CASSVHYEQYF. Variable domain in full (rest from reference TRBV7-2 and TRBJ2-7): GAGVSQSPSNKVTEKGKDVELRCDPISGHTALYWYRQSLGQGLEFLIYFQGNSAPDKSGLPSDRFSAERTGGSVSTLTIQRTQQEDSAVYLCASSVHYEQYFGPGTRLTVT.

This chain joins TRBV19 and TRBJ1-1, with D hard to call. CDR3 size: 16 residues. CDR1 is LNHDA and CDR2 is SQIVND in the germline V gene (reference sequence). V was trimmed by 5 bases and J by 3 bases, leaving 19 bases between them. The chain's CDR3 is CASSAYRENTDTEAFF. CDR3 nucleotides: TGTGCCAGTAGTGCCTACAGAGAGAACACGGACACTGAAGCTTTCTTT.

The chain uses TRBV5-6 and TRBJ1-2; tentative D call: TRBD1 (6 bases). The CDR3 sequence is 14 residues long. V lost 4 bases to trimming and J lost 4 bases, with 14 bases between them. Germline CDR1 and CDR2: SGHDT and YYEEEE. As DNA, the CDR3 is TGTGCCAGCAGCCGCCCTATAGGGGGCTATGGCTACACCTTC. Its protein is CASSRPIGGYGYTF.

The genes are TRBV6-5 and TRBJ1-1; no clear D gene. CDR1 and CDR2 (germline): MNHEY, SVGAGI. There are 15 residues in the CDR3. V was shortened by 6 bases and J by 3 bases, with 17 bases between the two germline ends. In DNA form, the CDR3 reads TGTGCCAGCAGAATTCGGGATCGGTTAGACACTGAAGCTTTCTTT. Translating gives CASRIRDRLDTEAFF.